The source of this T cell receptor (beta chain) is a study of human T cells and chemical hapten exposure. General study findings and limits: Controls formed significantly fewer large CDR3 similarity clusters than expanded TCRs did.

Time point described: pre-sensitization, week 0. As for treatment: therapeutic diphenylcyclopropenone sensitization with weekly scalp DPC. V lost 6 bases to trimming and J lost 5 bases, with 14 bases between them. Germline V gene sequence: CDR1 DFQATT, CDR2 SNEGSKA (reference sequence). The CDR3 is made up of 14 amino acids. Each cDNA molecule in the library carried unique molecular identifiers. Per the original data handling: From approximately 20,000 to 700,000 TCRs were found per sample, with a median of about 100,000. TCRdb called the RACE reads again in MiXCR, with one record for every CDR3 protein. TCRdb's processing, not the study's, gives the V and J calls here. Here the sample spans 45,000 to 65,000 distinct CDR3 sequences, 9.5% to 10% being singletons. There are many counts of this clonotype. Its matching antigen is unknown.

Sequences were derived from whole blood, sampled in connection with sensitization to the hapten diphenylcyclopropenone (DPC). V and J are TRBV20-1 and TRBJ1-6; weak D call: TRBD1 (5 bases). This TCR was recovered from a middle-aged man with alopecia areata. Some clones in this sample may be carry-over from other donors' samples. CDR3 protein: CSASAGGDNSPLHF. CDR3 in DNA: TGCAGTGCCTCCGCCGGAGGGGATAATTCACCCCTCCACTTT.